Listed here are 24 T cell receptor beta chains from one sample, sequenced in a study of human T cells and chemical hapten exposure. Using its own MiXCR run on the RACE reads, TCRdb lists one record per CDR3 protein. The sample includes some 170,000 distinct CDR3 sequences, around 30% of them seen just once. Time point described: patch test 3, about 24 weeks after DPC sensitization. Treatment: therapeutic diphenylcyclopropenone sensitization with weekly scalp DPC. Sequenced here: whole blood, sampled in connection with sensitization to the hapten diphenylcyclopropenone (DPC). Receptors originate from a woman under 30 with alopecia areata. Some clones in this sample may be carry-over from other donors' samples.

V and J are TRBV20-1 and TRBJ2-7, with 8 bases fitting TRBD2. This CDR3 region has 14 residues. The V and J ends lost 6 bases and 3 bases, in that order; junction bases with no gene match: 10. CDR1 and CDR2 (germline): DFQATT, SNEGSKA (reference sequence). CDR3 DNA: TGCAGTGCCCCTCCTAGCGGGTTACTCTACGAGCAGTACTTC. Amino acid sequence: CSAPPSGLLYEQYF.

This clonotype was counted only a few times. DNA of the CDR3: TGTGCCAGCAGTTACGGGCAGATCACAGATACGCAGTATTTT. It is translated as CASSYGQITDTQYF. The rearrangement joins TRBV6-2 or TRBV6-3 to TRBJ2-3, with no clear D. Germline V gives CDR1 MNHEY, CDR2 SVGEGT. With 2 bases removed from V and 2 bases from J, the gap between germline ends came to 8 bases. The CDR3 spans 14 residues.

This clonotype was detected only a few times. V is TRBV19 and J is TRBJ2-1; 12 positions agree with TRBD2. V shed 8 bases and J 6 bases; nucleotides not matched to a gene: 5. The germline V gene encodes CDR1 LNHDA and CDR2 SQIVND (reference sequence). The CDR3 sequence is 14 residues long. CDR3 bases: TGTGCCAGTGGTCGACTAGCGGGAGCCAATGAGCAGTTCTTC. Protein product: CASGRLAGANEQFF.

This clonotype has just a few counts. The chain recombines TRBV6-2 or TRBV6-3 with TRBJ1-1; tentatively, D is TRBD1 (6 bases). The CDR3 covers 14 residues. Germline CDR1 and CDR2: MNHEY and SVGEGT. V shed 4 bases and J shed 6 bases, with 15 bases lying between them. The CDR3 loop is CASSWAGARPEAFF. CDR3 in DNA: TGTGCCAGCAGTTGGGCAGGGGCAAGGCCTGAAGCTTTCTTT.

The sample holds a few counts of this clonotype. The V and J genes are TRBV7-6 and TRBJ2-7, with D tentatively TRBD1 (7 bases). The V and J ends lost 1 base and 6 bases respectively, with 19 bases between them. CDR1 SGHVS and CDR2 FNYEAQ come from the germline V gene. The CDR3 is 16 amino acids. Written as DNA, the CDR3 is TGTGCCAGCAGCTTAGATATGGCCAGGGGGGAGACCGAGCAGTACTTC. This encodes CASSLDMARGETEQYF.

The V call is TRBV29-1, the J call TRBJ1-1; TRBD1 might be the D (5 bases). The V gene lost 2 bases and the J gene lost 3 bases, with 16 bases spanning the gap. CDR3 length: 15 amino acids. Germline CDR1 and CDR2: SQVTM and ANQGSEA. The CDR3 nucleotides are TGCAGCGTTGAATCGCGAGGGGCGCGGGACACTGAAGCTTTCTTT. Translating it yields CSVESRGARDTEAFF.

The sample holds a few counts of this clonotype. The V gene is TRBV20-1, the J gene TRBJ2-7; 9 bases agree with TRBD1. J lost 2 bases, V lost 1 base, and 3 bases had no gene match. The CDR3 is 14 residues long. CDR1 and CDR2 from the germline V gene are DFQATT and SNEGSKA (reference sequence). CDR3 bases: TGCAGTGCTAGAGGGGACAGGGCCACCTACGAGCAGTACTTC. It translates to CSARGDRATYEQYF.

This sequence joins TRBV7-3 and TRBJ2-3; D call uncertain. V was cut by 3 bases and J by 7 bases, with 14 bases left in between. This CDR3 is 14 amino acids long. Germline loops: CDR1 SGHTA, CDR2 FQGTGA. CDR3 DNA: TGTGCCAGCAGCTTGTTCGGTGACACGAATACGCAGTATTTT. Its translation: CASSLFGDTNTQYF.

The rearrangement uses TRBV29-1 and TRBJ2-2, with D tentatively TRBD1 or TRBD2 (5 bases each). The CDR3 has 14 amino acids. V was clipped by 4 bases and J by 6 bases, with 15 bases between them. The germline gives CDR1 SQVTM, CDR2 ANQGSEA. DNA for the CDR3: TGCAGCGTTGTACTGCGAGGGGTTGCCGGGGAGCTGTTTTTT. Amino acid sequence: CSVVLRGVAGELFF.

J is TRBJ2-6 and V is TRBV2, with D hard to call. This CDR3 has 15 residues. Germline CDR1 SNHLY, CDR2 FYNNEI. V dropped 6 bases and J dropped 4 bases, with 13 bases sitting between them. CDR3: CASSPPPTGANVLTF. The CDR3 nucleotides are TGTGCCAGCAGCCCGCCACCGACAGGGGCCAACGTCCTGACTTTC.

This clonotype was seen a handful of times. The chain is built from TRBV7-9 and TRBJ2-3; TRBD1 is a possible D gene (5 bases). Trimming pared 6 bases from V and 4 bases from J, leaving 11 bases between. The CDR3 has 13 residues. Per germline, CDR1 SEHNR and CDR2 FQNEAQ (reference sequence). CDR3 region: CASSALGPDTQYF. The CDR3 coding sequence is TGTGCCAGCAGTGCGTTGGGGCCAGATACGCAGTATTTT.

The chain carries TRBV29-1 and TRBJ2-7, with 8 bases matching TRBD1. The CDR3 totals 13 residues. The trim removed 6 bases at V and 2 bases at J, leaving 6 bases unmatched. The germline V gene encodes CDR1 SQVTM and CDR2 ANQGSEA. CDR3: CSVGGQGTYEQYF. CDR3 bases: TGCAGCGTCGGAGGACAGGGAACCTACGAGCAGTACTTC.

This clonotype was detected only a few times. CDR3 DNA: TGTGCCAGCAGCCCAGACGGGTCCTATGGCTACACCTTC. Protein product: CASSPDGSYGYTF. This chain connects TRBV7-9 to TRBJ1-2, with D hard to call. V dropped 5 bases and J dropped 4 bases, with 11 bases sitting between them. The length of the CDR3 is 13 residues. The germline CDR1 and CDR2 sequences are SEHNR and FQNEAQ (reference sequence).

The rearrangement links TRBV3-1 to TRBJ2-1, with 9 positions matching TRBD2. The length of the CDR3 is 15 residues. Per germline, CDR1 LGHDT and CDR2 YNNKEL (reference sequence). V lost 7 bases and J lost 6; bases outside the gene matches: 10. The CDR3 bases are TGTGCCAGCAACCTAGGGACTAGCAAGTTCAATGAGCAGTTCTTC. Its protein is CASNLGTSKFNEQFF.

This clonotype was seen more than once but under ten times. CDR3 DNA sequence: TGCAGTGCTAGAGCCGACCTAACCTACGAGCAGTACTTC. Protein sequence: CSARADLTYEQYF. This chain connects TRBV20-1 to TRBJ2-7; D gene unclear. V was pared by 1 base and J by 2 bases, with 9 bases between. The germline V gene has CDR1 DFQATT and CDR2 SNEGSKA (reference sequence). This CDR3 region has 13 residues.

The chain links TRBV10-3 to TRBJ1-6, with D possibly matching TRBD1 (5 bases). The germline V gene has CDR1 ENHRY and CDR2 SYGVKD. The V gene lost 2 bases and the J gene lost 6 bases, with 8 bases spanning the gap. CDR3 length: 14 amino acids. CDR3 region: CAISEGHINSPLHF. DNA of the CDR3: TGTGCCATCAGTGAGGGACACATTAATTCACCCCTCCACTTT.

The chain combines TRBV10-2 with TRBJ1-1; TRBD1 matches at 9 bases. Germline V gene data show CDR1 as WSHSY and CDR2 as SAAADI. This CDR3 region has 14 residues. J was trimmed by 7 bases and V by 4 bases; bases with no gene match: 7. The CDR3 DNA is TGCGCCAGCAGTGCGCCAACGGGACAGGGTGAAGCTTTCTTT. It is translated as CASSAPTGQGEAFF.

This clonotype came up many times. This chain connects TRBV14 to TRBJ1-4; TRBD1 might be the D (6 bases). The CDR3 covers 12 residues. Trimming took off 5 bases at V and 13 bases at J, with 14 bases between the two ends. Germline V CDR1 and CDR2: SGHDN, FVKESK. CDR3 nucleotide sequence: TGTGCCAGCAGCTCGTTGACAGGAGGACTGTTTTTT. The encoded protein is CASSSLTGGLFF. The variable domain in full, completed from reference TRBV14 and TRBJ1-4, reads EAGVTQFPSHSVIEKGQTVTLRCDPISGHDNLYWYRRVMGKEIKFLLHFVKESKQDESGMPNNRFLAERTGGTYSTLKVQPAELEDSGVYFCASSSLTGGLFFGSGTQLSVL.

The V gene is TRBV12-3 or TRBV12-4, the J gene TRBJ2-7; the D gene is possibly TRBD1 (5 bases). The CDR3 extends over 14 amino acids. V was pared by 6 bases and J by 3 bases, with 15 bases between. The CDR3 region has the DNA TGTGCCAGCAGCCGAAACAGACAGAACTACGAGCAGTACTTC. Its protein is CASSRNRQNYEQYF.

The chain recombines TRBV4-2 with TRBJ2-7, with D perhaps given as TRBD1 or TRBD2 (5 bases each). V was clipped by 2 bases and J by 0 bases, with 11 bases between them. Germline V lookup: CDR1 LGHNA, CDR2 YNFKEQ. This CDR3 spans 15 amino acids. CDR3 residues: CASSQSRGRSYEQYF. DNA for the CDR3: TGTGCCAGCAGCCAATCGAGGGGCCGCTCCTACGAGCAGTACTTC.

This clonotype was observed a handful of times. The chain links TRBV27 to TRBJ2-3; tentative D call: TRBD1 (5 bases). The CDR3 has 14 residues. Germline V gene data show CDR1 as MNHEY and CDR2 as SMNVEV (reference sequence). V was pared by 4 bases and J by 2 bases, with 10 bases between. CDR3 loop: CASSSRQLTDTQYF. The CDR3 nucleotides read TGTGCCAGCAGTTCCCGACAGCTCACAGATACGCAGTATTTT.

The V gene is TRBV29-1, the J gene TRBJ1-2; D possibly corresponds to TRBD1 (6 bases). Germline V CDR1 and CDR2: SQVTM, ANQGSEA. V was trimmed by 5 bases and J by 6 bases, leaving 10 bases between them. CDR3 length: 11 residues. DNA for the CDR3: TGCAGCGTTCAGGGGCCAGATGGCTACACCTTC. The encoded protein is CSVQGPDGYTF.

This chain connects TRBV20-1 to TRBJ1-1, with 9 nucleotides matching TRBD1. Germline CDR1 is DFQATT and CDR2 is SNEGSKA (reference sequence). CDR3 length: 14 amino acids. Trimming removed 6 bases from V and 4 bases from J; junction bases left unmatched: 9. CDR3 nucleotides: TGCAGTGCATCGGACAGGGGTGGCGGCACTGAAGCTTTCTTT. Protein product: CSASDRGGGTEAFF.

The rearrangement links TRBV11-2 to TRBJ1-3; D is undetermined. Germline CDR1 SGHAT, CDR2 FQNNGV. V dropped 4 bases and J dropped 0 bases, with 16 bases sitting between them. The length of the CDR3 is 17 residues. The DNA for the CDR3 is TGTGCCAGCAGCTCTTCGTCGGGCCTTTCCTCTGGAAACACCATATATTTT. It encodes CASSSSSGLSSGNTIYF.